This T cell receptor (beta chain) was retrieved from a study of cytomegalovirus exposure and HLA in healthy donors. About this clone: Its antigen is as yet unknown.

This CDR3 contains 13 residues. V lost 6 bases and J lost 8, with 11 bases in between. Germline assignment: CDR1 ENHRY and CDR2 SYGVKD. Broader study findings: A likely sequencing artifact accounted for one observed cluster of highly shared sequence variants. Excluded were some V segments that proved indistinguishable, including TRBV6-2 and TRBV6-3. Common viral pathogens seemed to be connected with several of the most significant clusters, according to a later analysis.

PCR involved 60 Vbeta and 13 Jbeta primers. The table came from immunoSEQ multiplex PCR; TCRdb's copy has only in-frame clones and leaves some out. The sample has tens of thousands of clones. V is TRBV10-3 and J is TRBJ1-6, with D hard to call. The clonotype originates from a woman in her forties in good health and CMV-seronegative. Sequences were obtained from PBMCs. The CDR3 DNA reads TGTGCCATCAGCGGACTGGACGATTCACCCCTCCACTTT. This gives the protein CAISGLDDSPLHF.